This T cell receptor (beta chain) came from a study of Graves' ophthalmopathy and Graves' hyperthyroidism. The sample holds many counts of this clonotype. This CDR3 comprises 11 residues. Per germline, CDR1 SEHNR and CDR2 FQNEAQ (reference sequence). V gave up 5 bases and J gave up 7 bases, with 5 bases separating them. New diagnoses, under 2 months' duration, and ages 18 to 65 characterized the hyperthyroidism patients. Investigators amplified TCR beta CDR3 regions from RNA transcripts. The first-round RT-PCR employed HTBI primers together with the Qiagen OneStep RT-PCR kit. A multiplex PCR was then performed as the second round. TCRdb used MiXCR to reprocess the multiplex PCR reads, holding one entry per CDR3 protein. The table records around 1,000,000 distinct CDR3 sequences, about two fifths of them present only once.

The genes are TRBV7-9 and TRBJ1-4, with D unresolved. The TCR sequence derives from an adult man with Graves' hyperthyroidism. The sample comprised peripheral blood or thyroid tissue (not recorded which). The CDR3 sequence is CASSVSEKLFF. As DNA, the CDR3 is TGTGCCAGCAGCGTCAGTGAAAAACTGTTTTTT.